This is a list of T cell receptor beta chains from one sample in a study of response to subunit inactivated influenza vaccine. Each CDR3 protein gets one entry after TCRdb re-called the RT-PCR reads with MiXCR. The table has 500,000 or so distinct CDR3 sequences, about a tenth seen once. The sequenced sample was PBMCs from blood, obtained about 6 weeks after vaccination. The receptor set was obtained from a man between 50 and 59 years old who received an inactivated influenza vaccine. CDR3s include the opening cysteine and the closing phenylalanine or tryptophan. Each record gives: clone size, D gene, V gene, CDR3 length, CDR3 protein. A D gene is named only where the DNA matches it firmly. Rows may omit the clone size; those that give it use once, few, many or a size class.

- | TRBD1 | TRBV10-3 | 14 | CAISRGDRSYGYTF
- | - | TRBV7-6 | 15 | CASSLDYLDAYEQYF
many | - | TRBV7-2 | 18 | CASSPSGGQTFTYQPQHF
- | - | TRBV7-9 | 13 | CASSPRTTDTQYF
- | - | TRBV6-2/TRBV6-3 | 17 | CASSSITGPPYSYEQYF
few | - | TRBV7-9 | 15 | CASSFGATRGYEQYF
few | - | TRBV6-6 | 12 | CASSYLAETQYF
many | TRBD1 | TRBV29-1 | 14 | CSVAPGQGNQPQHF
- | - | TRBV7-2 | 15 | CASSLLGQLDYEQYF
- | - | TRBV6-1 | 15 | CASSEGARTVEPQHF
few | - | TRBV7-2 | 17 | CASSSTPRGRGNEKLFF
- | TRBD1 | TRBV5-1 | 13 | CASKEGANTEAFF
few | - | TRBV7-9 | 15 | CASSNRFSGANVLTF
- | - | TRBV7-2 | 15 | CASSSRRVVGNEQFF
- | - | TRBV18 | 17 | CASSPYIAGGRKNIQYF
- | TRBD2 | TRBV10-3 | 14 | CAISGEATSAEQYF
few | - | TRBV6-1 | 14 | CASIRTVLNSPLHF
few | TRBD2 | TRBV20-1 | 16 | CSARDQQRGSTDTQYF
few | - | TRBV9 | 13 | CASSVGTVAEAFF
few | TRBD1 | TRBV4-3 | 15 | CASSQATGGGEKLFF
few | - | TRBV29-1 | 10 | CSVESETQYF
few | TRBD1 | TRBV6-2/TRBV6-3 | 15 | CATTEYRGRRTEAFF
many | - | TRBV15 | 15 | CATSRDLSQGAPLHF
few | - | TRBV20-1 | 12 | CSAGRMNTEAFF
many | - | TRBV4-3 | 14 | CASSQVRTANVLTF
many | - | TRBV20-1 | 15 | CSARDLGRSSDTQYF
few | - | TRBV20-1 | 12 | CSARKGEDTQYF
many | TRBD1 | TRBV20-1 | 15 | CSASQTSGTGTEAFF
- | - | TRBV29-1 | 14 | CSVEISGAGNTIYF
once | TRBD1 | TRBV29-1 | 14 | CSANSGTGAYEQYF
few | - | TRBV4-1 | 15 | CASSQFWGRNTEAFF
- | - | TRBV4-3 | 15 | CASSQDVGDGETQYF
many | - | TRBV24-1 | 17 | CATSAPEGYGPQETQYF
few | - | TRBV10-3 | 12 | CAISEPPRAQYF
- | - | TRBV7-2 | 13 | CASSSDHTDTQYF
many | TRBD2 | TRBV15 | 15 | CATSRDGVAGTEQFF
- | - | TRBV27 | 14 | CASSNSQGFQTQYF
few | - | TRBV5-6 | 13 | CASSSDSYYGYTF
- | TRBD1 | TRBV7-2 | 16 | CASSPQGQLAKNIQYF
few | - | TRBV7-9 | 15 | CASSSDRRNTGELFF
- | - | TRBV28 | 16 | CASSLVYGQLTGELFF
- | TRBD1 | TRBV7-2 | 13 | CASSVGTASEQYF
few | TRBD1 | TRBV4-1 | 16 | CASSQDFQGARQPQHF
- | - | TRBV3-1 | 13 | CASSQGVARAQYF
few | - | TRBV5-8 | 15 | CASSLVLDSGNTIYF
few | TRBD2 | TRBV5-5 | 16 | CASSLAGLAGADTQYF
few | - | TRBV13 | 13 | CASSLGRLVEQYF
few | - | TRBV10-1 | 15 | CASSSRLGNTGELFF
- | - | TRBV20-1 | 16 | CSARDNRAGPKGELFF
- | TRBD2 | TRBV5-1 | 16 | CASSLGLAGDAVEQFF
- | TRBD2 | TRBV20-1 | 17 | CSARASGSVRSYNEQFF
- | - | TRBV19 | 15 | CASRASPGPMRTQYF
few | TRBD2 | TRBV14 | 17 | CATSQGLAVPTWETQYF
many | TRBD1 | TRBV5-1 | 15 | CASSRDSMRTGELFF
few | - | TRBV20-1 | 13 | CSARETGTGELFF
- | - | TRBV7-9 | 14 | CASSLEGPHETQYF
few | TRBD2 | TRBV20-1 | 16 | CSAREGASGPFDEQFF
few | - | TRBV15 | 15 | CATSPAQNSNQPQHF
few | - | TRBV7-9 | 15 | CASSRPQNGADTQYF